A single sample gave rise to the 25 T cell receptor beta chains below, sequenced in a study of human T cells and chemical hapten exposure. Time point of the sample: patch test 3, about 24 weeks after DPC sensitization. Described treatment: therapeutic diphenylcyclopropenone sensitization with weekly scalp DPC. In TCRdb, the RACE reads were re-called with MiXCR into one record per CDR3 protein. The table has about 200,000 distinct CDR3 sequences, under 30% seen once. The input for sequencing was whole blood, taken in connection with sensitization to the hapten diphenylcyclopropenone (DPC). The origin of the receptors is a woman in her thirties or forties with alopecia areata. Some clones in this sample may be carry-over from other donors' samples.

This clonotype was recorded a few times. V usage is TRBV6-2 or TRBV6-3 and J usage is TRBJ2-5, with D possibly being TRBD2 (6 bases). V was pared by 8 bases and J by 5 bases, with 21 bases between. The germline gives CDR1 MNHEY, CDR2 SVGEGT. The CDR3 sequence is 15 residues long. CDR3 nucleotides: TGTGCCAGCGAAAGATTCGGGAGAGCTAAGGAGACCCAGTACTTC. Encoded protein: CASERFGRAKETQYF.

The V call is TRBV29-1, the J call TRBJ1-5; D ambiguous. This CDR3 has 13 residues. CDR1 and CDR2 (germline): SQVTM, ANQGSEA. The DNA for the CDR3 is TGCAGTTACCAGGAAAATAGCAATCAGCCCCAGCATTTT. Its translation is CSYQENSNQPQHF.

The CDR3 sequence: CASIASGSPDTGELFF. CDR3 in DNA: TGTGCCAGCATAGCTAGCGGGAGTCCCGACACCGGGGAGCTGTTTTTT. J is TRBJ2-2 and V is TRBV5-6; 10 bases agree with TRBD2. The CDR3 has 16 amino acids. V shed 6 bases and J 3 bases; nucleotides not matched to a gene: 8. Germline V CDR1 and CDR2: SGHDT, YYEEEE.

The V call is TRBV29-1, the J call TRBJ2-3, with D perhaps TRBD1 (5 bases). The V and J ends lost 4 bases and 11 bases respectively, with 10 bases between them. This CDR3 contains 10 residues. In germline, CDR1 is SQVTM, CDR2 ANQGSEA. This chain's CDR3 is CSVGGRGQYF. CDR3 coding DNA: TGCAGCGTTGGGGGCCGTGGGCAGTATTTT.

This clonotype was seen many times. This sequence joins TRBV10-3 and TRBJ2-7; D is ambiguous. The CDR3 loop spans 17 amino acids. Trimming removed 2 bases from V and 0 bases from J, with 17 bases in between. Germline V gene data show CDR1 as ENHRY and CDR2 as SYGVKD. The CDR3 nucleotides read TGTGCCATCAGTGAGCCGAAAGCAGATAGGAGCTCCTACGAGCAGTACTTC. Encoded protein: CAISEPKADRSSYEQYF.

This clonotype was counted at least ten times. The chain employs TRBV3-1 and TRBJ2-2; D might be TRBD1 or TRBD2, each matching 5 bases. This CDR3 is built from 16 residues. Deletions cut 5 bases from V and 0 bases from J, with 13 bases between. Germline V gene lookup returns CDR1 LGHDT and CDR2 YNNKEL (reference sequence). The CDR3 region has the DNA TGTGCCAGCAGCACCTCCGGGACCACGAACACCGGGGAGCTGTTTTTT. Translation gives CASSTSGTTNTGELFF.

Concerning this clonotype: Since a much larger clone is just one base distant, this may be a read error. The gene calls are TRBV29-1 and TRBJ2-3; possibly TRBD2 for D (5 bases). This CDR3 comprises 13 residues. Looked up from germline, CDR1 is SQVTM and CDR2 is ANQGSEA. The CDR3 DNA sequence: TGCAGCGTTGGAGGGCCCGGCACAGATTCGCAGTATTTT. This translates into CSVGGPGTDSQYF.

This clonotype was detected many times. This CDR3 is CASSLHGPYEQYF. The CDR3 bases are TGTGCCAGCAGTCTGCACGGTCCCTACGAGCAGTACTTC. The V call is TRBV27, the J call TRBJ2-7, with D unclear. Trimming took off 5 bases at V and 2 bases at J, with 10 bases between the two ends. Germline V gives CDR1 MNHEY, CDR2 SMNVEV (reference sequence). This CDR3 contains 13 residues.

The CDR3 spells CSVGTLEEQFF. CDR3 bases: TGCAGCGTCGGGACCTTGGAGGAGCAGTTCTTC. V gene TRBV29-1 combines with J gene TRBJ2-1, with D perhaps given as TRBD1 or TRBD2 (5 bases each). The CDR3 length is 11 residues. The germline CDR1 and CDR2 sequences are SQVTM and ANQGSEA. The ends were cut back, 6 bases at V and 10 bases at J, with 13 bases in the middle.

This clonotype was seen a few times. The chain joins TRBV4-2 to TRBJ1-5; D not resolved. This CDR3 has 15 amino acids. CDR1 is LGHNA, CDR2 YNFKEQ, per germline. Trimming took off 4 bases at V and 8 bases at J, with 18 bases between the two ends. The CDR3 sequence: CASSRGTVAGEPQHF. The CDR3 bases are TGTGCCAGCAGCCGGGGAACAGTGGCCGGGGAGCCCCAGCATTTT.

This chain links TRBV20-1 with TRBJ2-1, with TRBD1 matching 7 bases. The germline V gene has CDR1 DFQATT and CDR2 SNEGSKA (reference sequence). The CDR3 is 13 amino acids. The V and J ends lost 6 bases and 10 bases, in that order; junction bases with no gene match: 12. CDR3 residues: CSAIRYRGQEQFF. In nucleotides, the CDR3 is TGCAGTGCCATTAGATACAGGGGCCAGGAGCAGTTCTTC.

The chain couples TRBV7-2 to TRBJ2-1, with TRBD2 matching over 7 bases. Germline V CDR1 and CDR2: SGHTA, FQGNSA. Unmatched junction bases numbered 7, after V lost 7 bases and J lost 7 bases. The CDR3 extends over 13 amino acids. The CDR3 sequence: CASIRLALNEQFF. DNA of the CDR3: TGTGCCAGCATCAGACTAGCACTGAATGAGCAGTTCTTC.

V is TRBV9 and J is TRBJ2-2; TRBD2 matches at 13 bases. Germline loops: CDR1 SGDLS, CDR2 YYNGEE. The CDR3 contains 16 residues. The J segment lost 4 bases and the V segment lost 3 bases, leaving 3 bases of the junction unmatched. The DNA for the CDR3 is TGTGCCAGCAGCGGGGGACTAGCGGGAACCACCGGGGAGCTGTTTTTT. It encodes CASSGGLAGTTGELFF.

This chain connects TRBV19 to TRBJ2-1; a weak D match, TRBD2 (6 bases). CDR1 is LNHDA, CDR2 SQIVND, per germline (reference sequence). This CDR3 has 17 residues. The V and J ends lost 2 bases and 0 bases respectively, with 14 bases between them. CDR3 protein: CASSITGATSSYNEQFF. CDR3 DNA: TGTGCCAGTAGTATAACGGGAGCCACTAGCTCCTACAATGAGCAGTTCTTC.

The V call is TRBV2, the J call TRBJ2-2; a weak D match, TRBD1 (6 bases). Germline V gene lookup returns CDR1 SNHLY and CDR2 FYNNEI. The CDR3 has 14 residues. V dropped 7 bases and J dropped 1 base, with 10 bases sitting between them. As DNA, the CDR3 is TGTGCCAGCACCCTAGGGGGGAACACCGGGGAGCTGTTTTTT. Translation: CASTLGGNTGELFF.

The V gene is TRBV12-3 or TRBV12-4, the J gene TRBJ1-2, with TRBD1 matching 12 bases. The CDR3 covers 17 residues. V lost 4 bases to trimming and J lost 3 bases; unmatched junction nucleotides: 9. The CDR3 region has the DNA TGTGCCAGCAGTTCCCACCCGGGACAGGGGGCTGACTATGGCTACACCTTC. This encodes CASSSHPGQGADYGYTF.

This clonotype was detected a few times. V usage is TRBV30 and J usage is TRBJ2-3; 7 bases are a match to TRBD2. From germline, CDR1 is GTSNPN and CDR2 SVGIG (reference sequence). CDR3 length: 16 amino acids. V was clipped by 1 base and J by 2 bases; unmatched bases: 9. The CDR3 DNA reads as TGTGCCTGGAGTGCCCGCAGCGGGATGTTCACAGATACGCAGTATTTT. Protein sequence: CAWSARSGMFTDTQYF.

A few counts support this clonotype. The J gene is TRBJ1-6, the V gene TRBV4-3, with D possibly being TRBD1 (5 bases). Trimming cost V 1 base and J 7 bases, with 17 bases left between them. This CDR3 region has 17 residues. CDR1 is LGHNA, CDR2 YSLEER, per germline. The CDR3 protein is CASSQVTGTHPNSPLHF. The CDR3 bases are TGCGCCAGCAGCCAAGTAACCGGGACTCATCCGAATTCACCCCTCCACTTT.

The V and J genes are TRBV6-2 or TRBV6-3 and TRBJ1-1; tentatively, D is TRBD1 (5 bases). V was clipped by 2 bases and J by 1 base, with 8 bases between them. There are 14 residues in the CDR3. Germline-derived CDR1 and CDR2 are MNHEY and SVGEGT. The CDR3 nucleotides are TGTGCCAGCAGTTACCGCGGACAGAACACTGAAGCTTTCTTT. This sequence encodes CASSYRGQNTEAFF.

This clonotype has just a few counts. V gene TRBV29-1 combines with J gene TRBJ2-1; D not resolved. V lost 3 bases to trimming and J lost 6 bases, with 3 bases between them. The germline CDR1 and CDR2 sequences are SQVTM and ANQGSEA. CDR3 length: 10 residues. This CDR3 is CSVDGNEQFF. In DNA, the CDR3 is TGCAGCGTTGATGGCAATGAGCAGTTCTTC.

This clonotype occurred many times. The chain combines TRBV28 with TRBJ2-1, with TRBD2 matching over 7 bases. CDR1 and CDR2 (germline): MDHEN, SYDVKM. J was trimmed by 7 bases and V by 6 bases; bases with no gene match: 12. The length of the CDR3 is 15 residues. The DNA of the CDR3 is TGTGCCAGCAGCCGAGGGAGGGAGAGTATGAATGAGCAGTTCTTC. This translates into CASSRGRESMNEQFF.

The chain combines TRBV28 with TRBJ1-6; D not resolved. V was shortened by 3 bases and J by 8 bases, with 11 bases between the two germline ends. The length of the CDR3 is 14 residues. The V gene's germline CDR1 is MDHEN and CDR2 SYDVKM. The CDR3 DNA sequence: TGTGCCAGCAGTTTTAAGGGATGGGATTCACCCCTCCACTTT. It translates to CASSFKGWDSPLHF.

This clonotype was picked up a small number of times. The chain has TRBV20-1 and TRBJ1-1; TRBD1 matches at 7 bases. Germline CDR1 and CDR2: DFQATT and SNEGSKA (reference sequence). The V and J ends lost 2 bases and 0 bases, in that order; junction bases with no gene match: 3. The CDR3 is 14 amino acids. In nucleotides, the CDR3 is TGCAGTGCTAGAACCGGGACAGTGAACACTGAAGCTTTCTTT. Translating it yields CSARTGTVNTEAFF.

This clonotype has only a few counts. The chain employs TRBV6-5 and TRBJ1-5, with D perhaps matching TRBD1 (5 bases). Trimming stripped 0 bases from V and 4 bases from J, with 7 bases between. CDR1 and CDR2 from the germline V gene are MNHEY and SVGAGI. The CDR3 consists of 14 residues. The CDR3 sequence is CASSYSGPNQPQHF. In DNA form, the CDR3 reads TGTGCCAGCAGTTACTCGGGGCCTAATCAGCCCCAGCATTTT.

This chain connects TRBV5-1 to TRBJ2-7, with D possibly being TRBD1 (6 bases). The germline CDR1 and CDR2 sequences are SGHRS and YFSETQ. The V gene lost 4 bases and the J gene lost 4 bases, with 18 bases spanning the gap. CDR3 size: 15 residues. The CDR3, as DNA: TGCGCCAGCAGCATAAGACAGGCAGGGGAATACGAGCAGTACTTC. Translating it yields CASSIRQAGEYEQYF.